This T cell receptor beta chain was sequenced for a study of blood T cell repertoires in COVID-19. Study at large: The United States, Italy and Spain supplied acute and convalescent COVID-19 samples.

Sequencing was performed with immunoSEQ multiplex PCR; in TCRdb, only in-frame clones are kept and a portion is missing. The sample yields around 120,000 clones, 90% seen once. Seattle patients were enrolled during active infection and followed longitudinally. The sequencing input was peripheral blood. The clonotype was recovered from a woman aged 60-75 years with COVID-19, enrolled during active disease.

The CDR3: CASSVGLRYYEQYF. The CDR3 DNA reads TGTGCCAGCAGCGTAGGTCTCAGATACTACGAGCAGTACTTC. The genes are TRBV9 and TRBJ2-7; D is undetermined. The CDR3 totals 14 residues. The V gene's germline CDR1 is SGDLS and CDR2 YYNGEE. Trimming left V 0 bases short and J 3 bases short, with 10 bases between.